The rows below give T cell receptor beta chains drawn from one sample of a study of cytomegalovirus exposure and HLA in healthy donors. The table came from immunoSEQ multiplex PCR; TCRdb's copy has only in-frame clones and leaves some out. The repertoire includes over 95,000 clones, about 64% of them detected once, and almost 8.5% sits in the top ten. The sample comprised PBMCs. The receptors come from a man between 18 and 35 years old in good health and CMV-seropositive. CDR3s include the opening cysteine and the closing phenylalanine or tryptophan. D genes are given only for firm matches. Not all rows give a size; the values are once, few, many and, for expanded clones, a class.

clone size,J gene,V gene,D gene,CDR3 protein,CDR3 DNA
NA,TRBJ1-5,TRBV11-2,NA,CASSLAGINQPQHF,TGTGCCAGCAGCTTAGCGGGGATCAATCAGCCCCAGCATTTT
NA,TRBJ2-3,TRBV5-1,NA,CASSLGRQNTDTQYF,TGCGCCAGCAGCTTAGGCAGACAAAACACAGATACGCAGTATTTT
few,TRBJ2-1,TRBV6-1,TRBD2,CASAGGLYNEQFF,TGTGCCAGCGCGGGGGGGCTCTACAATGAGCAGTTCTTC
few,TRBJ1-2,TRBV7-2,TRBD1,CASSFSWDSYGYTF,TGTGCCAGCAGCTTTAGTTGGGACAGCTATGGCTACACCTTC
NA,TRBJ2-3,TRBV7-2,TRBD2,CASSFLAGGDTDTQYF,TGTGCCAGCAGCTTCCTAGCGGGGGGGGACACAGATACGCAGTATTTT
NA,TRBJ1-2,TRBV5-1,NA,CASSLWEGSGYTF,TGCGCCAGCAGCTTGTGGGAGGGATCTGGCTACACCTTC
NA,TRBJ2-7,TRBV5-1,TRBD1,CASSFGGQGTGGRQYF,TGCGCCAGCAGCTTCGGGGGTCAAGGGACAGGAGGTCGGCAGTACTTC
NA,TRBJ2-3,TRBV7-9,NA,CASSLELTFSTDTQYF,TGTGCCAGCAGCTTAGAACTCACGTTTAGCACAGATACGCAGTATTTT
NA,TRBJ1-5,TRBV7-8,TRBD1,CASSLRGGYGNQPQHF,TGTGCCAGCAGCTTAAGAGGGGGCTATGGCAATCAGCCCCAGCATTTT
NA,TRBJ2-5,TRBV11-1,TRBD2,CASSSKRGRQETQYF,TGTGCCAGCAGCTCTAAGCGGGGGAGACAAGAGACCCAGTACTTC
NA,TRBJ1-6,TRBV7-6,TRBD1,CASSKRTGQNSPLHF,TGTGCCAGCAGCAAAAGGACAGGGCAGAATTCACCCCTCCACTTT
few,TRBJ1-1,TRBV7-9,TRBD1,CASSPNRGTDCEAFF,TGTGCCAGCAGCCCTAATCGGGGGACAGATTGTGAAGCTTTCTTT
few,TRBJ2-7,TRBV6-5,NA,CASSFVGALHEQYF,TGTGCCAGCAGTTTCGTGGGCGCACTCCACGAGCAGTACTTC
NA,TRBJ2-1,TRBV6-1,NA,CASSETMGASSYNEQFF,TGTGCCAGCAGTGAAACAATGGGGGCCAGCTCCTACAATGAGCAGTTCTTC
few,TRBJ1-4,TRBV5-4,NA,CASSFPQGGDEKLFF,TGTGCCAGCAGCTTCCCACAGGGAGGGGATGAAAAACTGTTTTTT
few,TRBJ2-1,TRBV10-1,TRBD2,CASSRTGLVAYNEQFF,TGCGCCAGCAGCCGCACGGGACTAGTAGCCTACAATGAGCAGTTCTTC
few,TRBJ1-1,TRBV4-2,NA,CASSQEGTKAFF,TGTGCCAGCAGCCAAGAGGGTACTAAAGCTTTCTTT
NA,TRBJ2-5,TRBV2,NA,CASSERQLRGQSQETQYF,TGTGCCAGCAGTGAAAGGCAGCTTAGAGGACAGTCCCAAGAGACCCAGTACTTC
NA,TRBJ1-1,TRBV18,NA,CASSPGWNTEAFF,TGTGCCAGCTCACCTGGCTGGAACACTGAAGCTTTCTTT
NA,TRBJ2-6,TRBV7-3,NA,CASSLQTWGANVLTF,TGTGCCAGCAGCCTACAGACCTGGGGGGCCAACGTCCTGACTTTC
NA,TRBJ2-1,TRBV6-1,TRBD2,CASSEVLRGGNNEQFF,TGTGCCAGCAGTGAAGTCCTGCGGGGGGGAAACAATGAGCAGTTCTTC
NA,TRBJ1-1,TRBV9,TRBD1,CASSRDRGRAFF,TGTGCCAGCAGCCGAGACAGGGGGCGAGCTTTCTTT
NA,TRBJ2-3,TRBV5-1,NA,CASSSSYITDTQYF,TGCGCCAGCAGCTCGTCCTATATCACAGATACGCAGTATTTT
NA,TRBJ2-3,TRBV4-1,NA,CASSQRAGATDTQYF,TGCGCCAGCAGCCAACGGGCGGGGGCCACAGATACGCAGTATTTT
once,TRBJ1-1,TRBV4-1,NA,CASSHRDRLEAFF,TGCGCCAGCAGCCATCGCGACAGACTTGAAGCTTTCTTT
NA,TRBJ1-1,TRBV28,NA,CASTQDTQAFF,TGTGCCAGCACCCAGGACACGCAAGCTTTCTTT
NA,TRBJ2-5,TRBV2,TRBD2,CASSELLAGGQETQYF,TGTGCCAGCAGTGAGTTGCTAGCGGGGGGGCAAGAGACCCAGTACTTC
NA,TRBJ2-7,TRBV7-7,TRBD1,CASSSNRGCYEQYF,TGTGCCAGCAGCTCCAACAGGGGGTGCTACGAGCAGTACTTC
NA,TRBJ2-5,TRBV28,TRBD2,CASERGVSETQYF,TGTGCCAGTGAGCGGGGTGTGTCAGAGACCCAGTACTTC
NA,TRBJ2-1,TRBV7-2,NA,CASSAPRGYEQFF,TGTGCCAGCAGCGCACCTCGGGGATATGAGCAGTTCTTC
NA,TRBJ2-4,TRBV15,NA,CATSRIRGGLAKNIQYF,TGTGCCACCAGTCGCATCCGCGGTGGCCTAGCCAAAAACATTCAGTACTTC
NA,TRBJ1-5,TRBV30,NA,CAWSVEWGNQPQHF,TGTGCCTGGAGTGTGGAGTGGGGCAATCAGCCCCAGCATTTT
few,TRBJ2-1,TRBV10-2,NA,CASSTSRNYNEQFF,TGCGCCAGCAGTACCAGTCGCAACTACAATGAGCAGTTCTTC
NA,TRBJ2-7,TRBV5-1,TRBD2,CASSFAPPVAGVTYEQYF,TGCGCCAGCAGCTTCGCCCCCCCTGTTGCGGGGGTAACCTACGAGCAGTACTTC
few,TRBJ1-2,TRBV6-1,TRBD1,CATALTGSSYGYTF,TGTGCCACCGCCTTGACAGGGTCTAGCTATGGCTACACCTTC
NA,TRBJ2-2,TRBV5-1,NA,CASSGLGGAKNTGELFF,TGCGCCAGCAGTGGGCTTGGTGGGGCCAAGAACACCGGGGAGCTGTTTTTT
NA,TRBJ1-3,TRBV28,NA,CASNLLGGRYGNTIYF,TGTGCCAGCAACCTCCTGGGGGGGAGATACGGAAACACCATATATTTT
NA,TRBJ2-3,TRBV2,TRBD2,CASRGGFTTDTQYF,TGTGCCAGCAGGGGAGGGTTCACCACAGATACGCAGTATTTT
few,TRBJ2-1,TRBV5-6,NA,CASSLGDKNNEQFF,TGTGCCAGCAGCTTAGGGGACAAAAACAATGAGCAGTTCTTC
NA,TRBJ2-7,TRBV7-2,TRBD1,CASSFYLGQGAAEQYF,TGTGCCAGCAGCTTTTATCTGGGACAGGGGGCCGCCGAGCAGTACTTC
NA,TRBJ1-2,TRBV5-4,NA,CASSLGVVFGYTF,TGTGCCAGCAGCTTGGGAGTAGTGTTCGGCTACACCTTC
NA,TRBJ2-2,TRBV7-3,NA,CASSLGGAKSGELFF,TGTGCCAGCAGCTTAGGTGGGGCAAAAAGCGGGGAGCTGTTTTTT
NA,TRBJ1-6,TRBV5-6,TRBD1,CASSPWTGDSPLHF,TGTGCCAGCAGCCCGTGGACAGGGGATTCACCCCTCCACTTT
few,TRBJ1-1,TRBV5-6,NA,CASSLAITGSAEAFF,TGTGCCAGCAGCTTGGCTATAACGGGGAGTGCTGAAGCTTTCTTT
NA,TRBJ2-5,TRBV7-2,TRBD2,CASSTSSGGMQETQYF,TGTGCCAGCAGCACTTCTAGCGGGGGGATGCAAGAGACCCAGTACTTC
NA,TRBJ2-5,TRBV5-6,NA,CASSLETVQETQYF,TGTGCCAGCAGCTTGGAAACAGTACAAGAGACCCAGTACTTC
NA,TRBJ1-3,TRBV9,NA,CASSVGGGNTIYF,TGTGCCAGCAGCGTAGGAGGGGGAAACACCATATATTTT
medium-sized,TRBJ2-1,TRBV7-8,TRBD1,CASSLRQGPYNEQFF,TGTGCCAGCAGCTTACGACAGGGTCCCTACAATGAGCAGTTCTTC
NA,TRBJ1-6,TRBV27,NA,CASSWTATQGSPLHF,TGTGCCAGCAGTTGGACAGCCACCCAGGGGTCACCCCTCCACTTT
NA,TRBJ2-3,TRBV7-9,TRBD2,CASSPRTSGGGTQYF,TGTGCCAGCAGCCCAAGGACTAGCGGGGGGGGTACGCAGTATTTT
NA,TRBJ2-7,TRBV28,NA,CASSPPTGFAYEQYF,TGTGCCAGCAGTCCCCCCACAGGGTTCGCCTACGAGCAGTACTTC
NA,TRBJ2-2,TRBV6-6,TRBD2,CASSYSGVTGELFF,TGTGCCAGCAGTTACAGCGGGGTAACCGGGGAGCTGTTTTTT
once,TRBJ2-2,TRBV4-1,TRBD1,CASSQGPGTGDTGELFF,TGCGCCAGCAGCCAAGGGCCCGGGACAGGGGACACCGGGGAGCTGTTTTTT
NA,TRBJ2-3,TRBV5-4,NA,CASSLYRATDTQYF,TGTGCCAGCAGCTTGTACAGGGCTACAGATACGCAGTATTTT
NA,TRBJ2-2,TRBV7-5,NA,CVRSLVASGVLSGGELFF,TGTGTCAGAAGCTTAGTAGCCAGCGGGGTCCTTTCCGGCGGGGAGCTGTTTTTT
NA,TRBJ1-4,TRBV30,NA,CAWSSGVVNEKLFF,TGTGCCTGGAGTTCAGGGGTTGTTAATGAAAAACTGTTTTTT
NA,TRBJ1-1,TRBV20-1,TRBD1,CSARGAEAFF,TGCAGTGCCAGGGGGGCAGAGGCTTTCTTT
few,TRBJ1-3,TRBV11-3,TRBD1,CASSLRQGNSGNTIYF,TGTGCCAGCAGCTTACGACAGGGAAACTCTGGAAACACCATATATTTT
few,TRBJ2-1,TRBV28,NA,CASSSTGGSYNEQFF,TGTGCCAGCAGTTCAACCGGGGGATCCTACAATGAGCAGTTCTTC